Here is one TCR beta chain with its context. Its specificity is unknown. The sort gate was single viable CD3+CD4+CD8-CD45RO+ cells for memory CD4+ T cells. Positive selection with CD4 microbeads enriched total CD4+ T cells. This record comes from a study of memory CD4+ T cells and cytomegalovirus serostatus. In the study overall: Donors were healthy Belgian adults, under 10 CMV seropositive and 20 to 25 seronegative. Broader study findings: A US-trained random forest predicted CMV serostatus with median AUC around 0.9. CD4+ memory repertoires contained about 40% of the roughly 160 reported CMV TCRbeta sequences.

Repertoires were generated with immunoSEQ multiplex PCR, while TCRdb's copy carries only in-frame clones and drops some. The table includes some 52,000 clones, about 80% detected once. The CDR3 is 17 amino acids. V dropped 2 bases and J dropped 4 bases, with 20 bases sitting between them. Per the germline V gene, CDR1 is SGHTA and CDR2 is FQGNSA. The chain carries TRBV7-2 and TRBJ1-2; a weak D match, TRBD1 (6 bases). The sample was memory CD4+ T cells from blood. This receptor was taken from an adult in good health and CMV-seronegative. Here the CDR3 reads CASSLSAQGSSLYGYTF. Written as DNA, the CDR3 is TGTGCCAGCAGCTTATCCGCACAGGGAAGTTCCCTCTATGGCTACACCTTC.